The present TCR beta chain was sequenced within a study of CD8 T cell repertoires and HIV-1 epitope variants. About the study: Twenty-five autologous and known Gag and Nef epitope variant peptides each stimulated T cells separately.

For this clone: Its antigen is unidentified.

Germline lookup yields CDR1 ENHRY and CDR2 SYGVKD. The ends were cut back, 10 bases at V and 0 bases at J, with 12 bases in the middle. The CDR3 has 13 amino acids. Here immunoSEQ multiplex PCR was the method, and the copy in TCRdb shows in-frame clones only, minus some. The sample lists a few thousand clones, approximately 67% occurring once. The sequenced sample was cultured CD8+ T cells derived from PBMCs. The receptor was derived from a male donor with HIV. V gene TRBV10-3 combines with J gene TRBJ1-1; the D is unclear. The CDR3 nucleotides read TGTGCCACCTCGAGCGGATTGAACACTGAAGCTTTCTTT. It encodes CATSSGLNTEAFF.